This TCR beta chain is drawn from a study of blood T cell repertoires in COVID-19 (TCRdb year 2020). Regarding the study in general: Samples from collaborators originated in the United States, Italy and Spain and spanned both the acute and convalescent phases of COVID-19. The material from the prospective study consisted of cDNA or gDNA derived from T cells, B-cell-depleted T cells, or PBMCs. Where available, HLA class I and class II types were obtained from metadata supplied by the sample provider rather than from assay-based typing. Deeply sampled blood TCRbeta repertoires from subjects exposed to, actively infected with, or recovered from COVID-19 were included in the dataset. Sample metadata almost always included a de-identified subject ID, COVID-19 status, age in years and sex. The repertoires were made available in a free public database intended to serve as a resource for research on the immune response to SARS-CoV-2. The samples were drawn from the first 160 participants of the ongoing ImmuneRACE study and from some 1,300 subjects provided by 6 global collaborators. The full study reports these points: The quantity of clinical and demographic metadata differed by source and by participant and was supplied without curation.

TCRbeta CDR3 regions were amplified from genomic DNA using the immunoSEQ Assay, a bias-controlled multiplex PCR. In the authors' own workflow: The number of nucleated cells in each sample was estimated by amplification of reference gene primers within the assay. Sequence reads were collapsed and filtered to measure the absolute abundance of every unique TCRbeta CDR3 rearrangement. For each sample, productive Simpson clonality was calculated as the square root of Simpson's diversity index over productive rearrangements. As stored in TCRdb, this immuneACCESS dataset retains in-frame rearrangements with V and J assigned. A fraction of the clones does not appear; measured against another copy, unresolved V genes explain less than half of the discrepancy, and the remainder lacks a known reason. V and J calls and clone size are copied from that table; D and trimming were computed from the DNA. The sample table lists around 130,000 clones, roughly 90% of them with a count of one. The biggest ten clones account for approximately 2.5% of the sample.

One collaborating source in Seattle enrolled patients while the patients were actively infected and followed the patients over time throughout the course of disease. The collaborating institutions used their own protocols to collect whole blood in K2EDTA tubes. For TCRbeta analysis, collaborator samples were shipped as frozen whole blood, as isolated PBMCs, or as DNA extracted from either sample type. About this clone: This clone's antigen is unknown. Within one base of it there is no much larger clone, and no base qualities were kept.

The sequencing sample was made of peripheral blood. This sequence was found in a human donor with COVID-19, enrolled during active disease. The donor label of this sample is uncertain.

The CDR3 protein: CASRRSVTGNTIYF. At the DNA level, the sequence is TGTGCCAGCAGACGATCGGTTACTGGAAACACCATATATTTT. The sequence is built from TRBV6-5 and TRBJ1-3; no D gene is confidently identified. Taken from the germline V gene, the CDR1 and CDR2 loops are MNHEY and SVGAGI. Counted from cysteine to phenylalanine, this CDR3 has 14 amino acids. Here the CDR3 DNA is all that survives: 42 bases in frame from base 1. V was cut back by 6 bases and J by 2 bases, leaving a gap of 11 bases between them.